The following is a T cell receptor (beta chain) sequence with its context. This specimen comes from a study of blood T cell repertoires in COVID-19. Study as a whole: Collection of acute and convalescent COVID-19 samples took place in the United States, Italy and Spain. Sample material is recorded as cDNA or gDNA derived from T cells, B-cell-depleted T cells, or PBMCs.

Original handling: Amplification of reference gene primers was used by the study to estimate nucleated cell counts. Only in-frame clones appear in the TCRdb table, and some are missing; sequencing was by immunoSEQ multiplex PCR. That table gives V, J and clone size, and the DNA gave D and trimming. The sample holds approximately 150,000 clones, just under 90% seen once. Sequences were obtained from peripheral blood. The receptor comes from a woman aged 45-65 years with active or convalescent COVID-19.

CDR3 bases: TGCAGCGTTGAAGAACGGTCCCACCCCTACGAGCAGTACTTC. Amino acids: CSVEERSHPYEQYF. The chain couples TRBV29-1 to TRBJ2-7, with no clear D. Trimming left V 0 bases short and J 2 bases short, with 11 bases between. This CDR3 is built from 14 residues. Germline CDR1 SQVTM, CDR2 ANQGSEA.